The clone carrying this TCR beta chain was seen a few times. Antigen: not known. The data were taken from a study of T cell responses to AZD1222 COVID-19 vaccine. Study-level points and caveats: Baseline serostatus was positive in only six AZD1222 recipients. Possibly, clonal diversity was underestimated; donors were largely white British and included more females. Without day 14 samples, only post-peak T cell repertoires were studied. Along spike, vaccine-associated CD4 TCRs were found throughout, with dominance at 160-218 and 743-854.

The assay was immunoSEQ multiplex PCR, and TCRdb's table has in-frame clones only and misses some. The data hold about 140,000 clones, with over 75% observed a single time. V shed 3 bases and J shed 4 bases, with 15 bases lying between them. CDR3 length: 16 amino acids. Germline CDR1 and CDR2: KGHSH and LQKENI. The chain employs TRBV18 and TRBJ1-4; a weak D match, TRBD1 (5 bases). The source material was peripheral blood, sampled on day 0 of AZD1222 vaccination. The source is an adult in good health. CDR3 loop: CASSPRGRGDNEKLFF. CDR3 in DNA: TGTGCCAGCTCACCCCGGGGACGGGGAGATAATGAAAAACTGTTTTTT.